This T cell receptor (beta chain) was recovered during a study of blood T cell repertoires in COVID-19. As for the study in general: Donors of Cohort 3 who recovered were those that had two negative PCRs, clearance, or symptom resolution. Acute and convalescent COVID-19 samples came from the United States, Italy and Spain.

Participants had their cohort set by participant-reported clinical history. Profiled with immunoSEQ multiplex PCR; TCRdb holds only in-frame clones, not every one. In the table there are over 200,000 clones, roughly 90% of which are singletons. The CDR3 totals 14 residues. The V segment lost 2 bases and the J segment 10 bases; nucleotides outside the gene matches: 6. The germline V gene encodes CDR1 MNHEY and CDR2 SVGAGI. The gene calls are TRBV6-5 and TRBJ2-1; TRBD1 aligns across 9 bases. Input material: PBMCs or T cells enriched from blood (not recorded which). This TCR derives from a woman in her 50s in a cohort exposed to, infected with or recovered from COVID-19 (not recorded which). CDR3 sequence reads: CASSYQTQGAEQFF. The DNA of the CDR3 is TGTGCCAGCAGTTACCAAACACAGGGGGCAGAGCAGTTCTTC.